This passage covers 26 T cell receptor beta chains from one sample sequenced in a study of blood T cell repertoires in COVID-19. Here immunoSEQ multiplex PCR was the method, and the copy in TCRdb shows in-frame clones only, minus some. The sample has approximately 91,000 clones, approximately 77% seen once. Sequenced: peripheral blood. The receptors originated from a woman of 80 years or more with acute or convalescent COVID-19.

The gene calls are TRBV28 and TRBJ1-2, with unresolved D. Trimming removed 2 bases from V and 2 bases from J, with 15 bases in between. The CDR3 has 16 residues. Germline loops: CDR1 MDHEN, CDR2 SYDVKM. The CDR3 DNA is TGTGCCAGCAGTTTAGGACCCGGACGGGGAAACTATGGCTACACCTTC. Its protein product is CASSLGPGRGNYGYTF.

The chain uses TRBV6-6 and TRBJ1-4; possibly TRBD1 for D (6 bases). Trimming left V 6 bases short and J 4 bases short, with 12 bases between. The CDR3 covers 14 residues. Germline CDR1 MNHNY, CDR2 SVGAGI (reference sequence). DNA of the CDR3: TGTGCCAGCAGCCTTCTACAGGGTAATGAAAAACTGTTTTTT. It yields the protein CASSLLQGNEKLFF.

The chain joins TRBV9 to TRBJ1-4; D remains unclear. In germline, CDR1 is SGDLS, CDR2 YYNGEE. The CDR3 has 14 amino acids. Trimming removed 4 bases at V and 1 base at J, with 8 bases between. The CDR3 is CASSTGITNEKLFF. CDR3 DNA sequence: TGTGCCAGCAGCACGGGGATAACTAATGAAAAACTGTTTTTT. The full variable domain, with the rest looked up from reference TRBV9 and TRBJ1-4, is DSGVTQTPKHLITATGQRVTLRCSPRSGDLSVYWYQQSLDQGLQFLIQYYNGEERAKGNILERFSAQQFPDLHSELNLSSLELGDSALYFCASSTGITNEKLFFGSGTQLSVL.

V and J are TRBV19 and TRBJ2-2; D is perhaps TRBD2 (6 bases). V lost 5 bases to trimming and J lost 5 bases, with 15 bases between them. This CDR3 spans 15 amino acids. Germline-derived CDR1 and CDR2 are LNHDA and SQIVND (reference sequence). CDR3 loop: CASSLTWRETGELFF. The CDR3 DNA reads as TGTGCCAGTAGTCTCACCTGGCGGGAAACCGGGGAGCTGTTTTTT.

The chain recombines TRBV7-2 with TRBJ2-2, with 9 bases that match TRBD2. Germline CDR1 is SGHTA and CDR2 is FQGNSA. J gave up 1 base and V 4 bases, and 4 bases lay outside the gene matches. The CDR3 is 16 amino acids. The CDR3 nucleotides read TGTGCCAGCAGCTCTCATAGCGGGAGGAACACCGGGGAGCTGTTTTTT. It is translated as CASSSHSGRNTGELFF.

V gene TRBV5-1 combines with J gene TRBJ1-2; 10 nucleotides align to TRBD1. Germline V gene lookup returns CDR1 SGHRS and CDR2 YFSETQ. There are 15 residues in the CDR3. J gave up 5 bases and V 4 bases, and 8 bases lay outside the gene matches. CDR3 amino acids: CASSRTGTGVYGYTF. The CDR3 coding sequence is TGCGCCAGCAGCCGAACCGGGACAGGGGTATATGGCTACACCTTC.

The chain couples TRBV19 to TRBJ1-2; TRBD1 is a possible D gene (6 bases). From germline, CDR1 is LNHDA and CDR2 SQIVND (reference sequence). V was trimmed by 6 bases and J by 3 bases, leaving 11 bases between them. There are 13 residues in the CDR3. The DNA of the CDR3 is TGTGCCAGTAGCAGGGGTGGAGACTATGGCTACACCTTC. The encoded protein is CASSRGGDYGYTF.

The chain is built from TRBV2 and TRBJ2-7, with D possibly matching TRBD2 (6 bases). Trimming cost V 1 base and J 5 bases, with 18 bases left between them. This CDR3 contains 16 residues. Germline V CDR1 and CDR2: SNHLY, FYNNEI. CDR3 sequence: CASSEGRVVATNEQYF. DNA for the CDR3: TGTGCCAGCAGTGAAGGGAGGGTGGTAGCGACGAACGAGCAGTACTTC.

V usage is TRBV18 and J usage is TRBJ2-4, with TRBD1 as a possible D gene (8 bases). The CDR3 contains 15 residues. Germline CDR1 KGHSH, CDR2 LQKENI. V lost 4 bases to trimming and J lost 8 bases, with 18 bases between them. The CDR3 DNA is TGTGCCAGCTCACGCGGACAGGGCAGCGGGGACATTCAGTACTTC. Translation: CASSRGQGSGDIQYF.

The sample holds a few counts of this clone. V gene TRBV2 combines with J gene TRBJ1-1, with 8 bases identical to TRBD1. The CDR3 loop spans 15 amino acids. Germline loops: CDR1 SNHLY, CDR2 FYNNEI. V lost 6 bases, J lost 3 bases, and 9 bases stayed unmatched. CDR3: CASRKGQAGDTEAFF. CDR3 nucleotides: TGTGCCAGCAGAAAGGGACAGGCCGGGGACACTGAAGCTTTCTTT.

V and J are TRBV29-1 and TRBJ1-2; D not certain. The V gene's germline CDR1 is SQVTM and CDR2 ANQGSEA. V was cut by 6 bases and J by 8 bases, with 13 bases left in between. The CDR3 is 11 amino acids. CDR3 bases: TGCAGCGTCCACGCCGGTAACGGCTACACCTTC. Residues: CSVHAGNGYTF.

The chain carries TRBV18 and TRBJ2-6, with 8 bases aligning to TRBD2. Germline trimming cut 1 base from V and 1 base from J; bases unmatched to any gene: 6. There are 18 residues in the CDR3. Germline V gene sequence: CDR1 KGHSH, CDR2 LQKENI. The CDR3 loop reads CASSPLALADSGANVLTF. The CDR3 DNA follows: TGTGCCAGCTCACCACTAGCACTAGCGGATTCTGGGGCCAACGTCCTGACTTTC.

The chain employs TRBV4-3 and TRBJ2-2; 13 bases are shared with TRBD2. Germline CDR1 LGHNA, CDR2 YSLEER. The CDR3 consists of 18 residues. J lost 1 base, V lost 4 bases, and 6 bases had no gene match. The CDR3, as DNA: TGCGCCAGCAGCCGCGGGACTAGCGGGACTTGGAACACCGGGGAGCTGTTTTTT. This sequence encodes CASSRGTSGTWNTGELFF.

The rearrangement uses TRBV7-2 and TRBJ1-5; 9 bases align to TRBD1. Trimming cost V 4 bases and J 6 bases; bases outside gene matches: 7. CDR1 is SGHTA, CDR2 FQGNSA, per germline. There are 15 residues in the CDR3. The CDR3, as DNA: TGTGCCAGCAGCTACCTAACAGGGGGCGGTCAGCCCCAGCATTTT. Translated, it gives CASSYLTGGGQPQHF.

This chain links TRBV4-2 with TRBJ2-7, with D perhaps TRBD1 (6 bases). The germline V gene encodes CDR1 LGHNA and CDR2 YNFKEQ. The CDR3 is 14 amino acids. V lost 0 bases and J 7 bases, leaving 13 bases between the germline ends. The CDR3 DNA is TGTGCCAGCAGCCAAGATGAGGGGGTCGGGGAGCAGTACTTC. It yields the protein CASSQDEGVGEQYF.

The rearrangement links TRBV25-1 to TRBJ2-1; a possible D gene is TRBD2 (7 bases). V was cut by 2 bases and J by 7 bases, with 15 bases left in between. This CDR3 region has 15 residues. Germline V gene data show CDR1 as MGHDK and CDR2 as SYGVNS. CDR3 amino acids: CASSEGGGAGNEQFF. The CDR3 DNA sequence: TGTGCCAGCAGTGAAGGCGGGGGCGCCGGGAATGAGCAGTTCTTC.

In its sample, this clone was seen a few times. The V and J genes are TRBV12-3 or TRBV12-4 and TRBJ1-2, with D possibly matching TRBD1 (5 bases). Trimming shortened V by 1 base and J by 8 bases, and 11 bases separated the two germline ends. This CDR3 contains 13 residues. CDR3 nucleotides: TGTGCCAGCAGTTTAGAACAGGAGGGAGGCTACACCTTC. Its protein product is CASSLEQEGGYTF.

This clone was observed a handful of times. CDR3 in DNA: TGTGCAGGGAGTTTTGGCTACACCTTC. Protein product: CAGSFGYTF. V usage is TRBV21-1 and J usage is TRBJ1-2. TRBV21-1 is flagged as a pseudogene. The CDR3 runs 9 residues.

This clone was observed a handful of times. As DNA, the CDR3 is TGTGCCAGCAGCCTTCTGGGGGGGACCGGAAACACCATATATTTT. This translates into CASSLLGGTGNTIYF. The rearrangement uses TRBV27 and TRBJ1-3; D perhaps matches TRBD1 (5 bases). With 6 bases removed from V and 4 bases from J, the gap between germline ends came to 16 bases. The length of the CDR3 is 15 residues. Germline values: CDR1 MNHEY, CDR2 SMNVEV (reference sequence).

V usage is TRBV7-2 and J usage is TRBJ1-1; no clear D. The CDR3 spans 13 residues. The germline gives CDR1 SGHTA, CDR2 FQGNSA. V was trimmed by 5 bases and J by 4 bases, leaving 11 bases between them. The CDR3 nucleotides are TGTGCCAGCAGCCTCGTAGTCACCACTGAAGCTTTCTTT. Amino acid sequence: CASSLVVTTEAFF.

J is TRBJ1-5 and V is TRBV6-2 or TRBV6-3; D possibly corresponds to TRBD1 (6 bases). The ends were cut back, 3 bases at V and 3 bases at J, with 12 bases in the middle. Germline V CDR1 and CDR2: MNHEY, SVGEGT. The CDR3 has 15 residues. The CDR3 loop reads CASSYQQGPNQPQHF. The CDR3 bases are TGTGCCAGCAGTTATCAACAGGGACCCAATCAGCCCCAGCATTTT.

CDR3 in DNA: TGCAGCGTTGACCCTCGACAGCAAGAGACCCAGTACTTC. Its protein product is CSVDPRQQETQYF. The chain joins TRBV29-1 to TRBJ2-5; weak D call: TRBD1 (5 bases). V shed 3 bases and J shed 2 bases, with 10 bases lying between them. CDR1 is SQVTM, CDR2 ANQGSEA, per germline. The CDR3 length is 13 residues. Variable domain in full (rest from reference TRBV29-1 and TRBJ2-5): SAVISQKPSRDICQRGTSLTIQCQVDSQVTMMFWYRQQPGQSLTLIATANQGSEATYESGFVIDKFPISRPNLTFSTLTVSNMSPEDSSIYLCSVDPRQQETQYFGPGTRLLVL.

This clone has just one count. CDR3 sequence: CAWSVRQGNYGYTF. For the CDR3, the DNA is TGTGCCTGGAGTGTACGGCAGGGTAACTATGGCTACACCTTC. The V gene is TRBV30, the J gene TRBJ1-2; D may be TRBD1 (5 bases). Trimming stripped 0 bases from V and 1 base from J, with 9 bases between. Germline loops: CDR1 GTSNPN, CDR2 SVGIG (reference sequence). This CDR3 has 14 amino acids. Together with reference TRBV30 and TRBJ1-2, the CDR3 gives the full variable domain: SQTIHQWPATLVQPVGSPLSLECTVEGTSNPNLYWYRQAAGRGLQLLFYSVGIGQISSEVPQNLSASRPQDRQFILSSKKLLLSDSGFYLCAWSVRQGNYGYTFGSGTRLTVV.

The V call is TRBV6-5, the J call TRBJ1-4; D is possibly TRBD1 (6 bases). In germline, CDR1 is MNHEY, CDR2 SVGAGI. V lost 6 bases and J lost 1, with 9 bases in between. This CDR3 region has 14 residues. CDR3 in DNA: TGTGCCAGCAGCACAGGGTTAACTAATGAAAAACTGTTTTTT. Its protein is CASSTGLTNEKLFF.

V and J are TRBV7-2 and TRBJ1-2; TRBD1 agrees at 9 bases. In germline, CDR1 is SGHTA, CDR2 FQGNSA. J lost 14 bases, V lost 5 bases, and 12 bases had no gene match. This CDR3 region has 13 residues. CDR3 residues: CASSPGQGRPETF. The CDR3 region has the DNA TGTGCCAGCAGCCCCGGACAGGGGCGCCCAGAAACCTTC.

The rearrangement links TRBV5-1 to TRBJ2-2; TRBD2 might be the D (6 bases). V was pared by 5 bases and J by 2 bases, with 10 bases between. Germline loops: CDR1 SGHRS, CDR2 YFSETQ. The CDR3 contains 14 residues. In nucleotides, the CDR3 is TGCGCCAGCAGGGAGGGCGGAAACACCGGGGAGCTGTTTTTT. Its translation: CASREGGNTGELFF.